This T cell receptor beta chain was captured by sequencing in a study of shared clonotypes between healthy human individuals (TCRdb year 2020). Notes on the research overall: The cohort comprised a couple of women and a few men aged 18 to 49 years. Per donor, three plates each were used for CD4 naive and CD4 memory, two for CD8 naive, and one for CD8 memory. The study deeply sequenced blood TCR repertoires of about 5 healthy adults to estimate repertoire size and the extent of clonotype sharing between individuals. Libraries were prepared and TCR repertoires were sequenced by different laboratories using diverse techniques, in order to increase sequencing depth and limit assay-specific biases. Between about 0.85 and 8.9 billion PBMCs per donor were obtained by leukapheresis. Beyond this particular receptor, the publication reports: Sampling was limited to blood, and TCR repertoires in tissue likely differ from TCR repertoires in blood. Sharing across a handful of donors was observed for about 4.8% of naive CD4, less than 4% of naive CD8, 2% to 2.5% of memory CD4, and about 0.4% of memory CD8 clonotypes. Pairwise subsampling indicated that sequencing depth was expected to affect the degree of clonotype sharing among donors. Clonotypes shared by all four sorted-subset donors showed higher generation probabilities than non-shared clonotypes. Rarefaction of sorted-subset datasets indicated incomplete sequencing despite the large sequencing depth. Naive subsets generally had larger estimated clonotype richness than memory subsets did. The genetic and exposure-history diversity represented was limited by the small number of donors.

V was cut back by 6 bases and J by 0 bases, leaving a gap of 15 bases between them. The cysteine opens and the phenylalanine closes a CDR3 of 15 amino acids. Only CDR3 DNA remains: 45 bases, in frame from the first base. CDR1 and CDR2 were assigned from the germline V gene as MDHEN and SYDVKM. The sample holds one count of this clone. Its cognate antigen has yet to be identified. Qualities for individual bases were not recorded, and no much larger clone is one base off. Healthy HIV-negative adults with no recently reported acute infections or vaccinations were included as donors. All donors were Caucasian adults living in Nashville, Tennessee, USA. Magnetic negative selection was used to enrich CD4+ T cells, after which naive cells were positively selected on CD45RA and the negative fraction became the memory subset. Blood was collected by leukapheresis, and PBMCs were isolated by Ficoll-Histopaque density gradient centrifugation and then cryopreserved in liquid nitrogen vapor phase. Analytical flow cytometry was used to check the purity and quantity of each magnetically sorted T cell population. Each sorted fraction had its genomic DNA isolated and then quantified by UV absorbance on a Nanodrop 2000c.

Using the deep immunoSEQ assay, TCR CDR3 regions were amplified from genomic DNA by multiplex PCR. Genomic DNA extracted from each cell subset was distributed evenly over all wells of several immunoSEQ 96-well plates, and each plate served as one replicate. Each replicate PCR for sorted subsets received about 200 ng genomic DNA, equal to about 30,000 T cell genomes. Purified libraries were measured with a Qubit 3.0 fluorometer, size-checked on a Bioanalyzer 2100, and measured again with the KAPA Library Quantification kit. Each immunoSEQ 96-well plate was sequenced on its own single-read 150-cycle Illumina NextSeq 550 flow cell. Turning to the authors' computational methods: The immunoSEQ output contained only junctional sequences without quality scores, so filtering could not match that applied to full-length reads. To assign V/J genes and CDR3, sequences were annotated against IMGT germline references using PyIR, a Python wrapper for IgBLAST v1.9. Reads were removed for weak V/J assignments (E-value above 1e-6), missing CDR3, stop codons, out-of-frame junctions, or ambiguous translated residues. V3J clonotypes were defined as sequences sharing the same inferred V gene, J gene, and CDR3 amino acid sequence. Percentage overlap between repertoires was calculated by dividing the number of shared unique clonotypes by the size of the smaller repertoire. Richness of each repertoire was evaluated using RTK rarefaction, the Chao1 estimator, and Recon v2.1 estimates of unobserved clonotypes. For all TCRbeta clonotypes obtained by the gDNA method from several donors, generation probabilities were computed with OLGA. TCRdb provides this immuneACCESS table in a form limited to in-frame rearrangements. Some clones are lacking; in checked studies, under half of them reflect an unresolved V gene, and why the rest are absent is not known. D and trimming were read from the DNA, whereas the V and J calls and clone size are those reported in that table. This sample is represented by about 640,000 clones; around 72% of them were singletons. The top ten hold about 2% of the sample.

The sample taken for sequencing was memory CD4+ T cells sorted from blood. The intended sense of this specimen's cell subset or site label: CD45RA-negative fraction. This TCR was recovered from a young woman in good health. The sequence joins TRBV28 to TRBJ2-7, with the D gene tentatively TRBD1 or TRBD2, based on 5 matching bases in each. For the CDR3, the sequence is CASSDPGPVSYEQYF. The sequenced DNA: TGTGCCAGCAGCGATCCGGGACCCGTCTCCTACGAGCAGTACTTC.